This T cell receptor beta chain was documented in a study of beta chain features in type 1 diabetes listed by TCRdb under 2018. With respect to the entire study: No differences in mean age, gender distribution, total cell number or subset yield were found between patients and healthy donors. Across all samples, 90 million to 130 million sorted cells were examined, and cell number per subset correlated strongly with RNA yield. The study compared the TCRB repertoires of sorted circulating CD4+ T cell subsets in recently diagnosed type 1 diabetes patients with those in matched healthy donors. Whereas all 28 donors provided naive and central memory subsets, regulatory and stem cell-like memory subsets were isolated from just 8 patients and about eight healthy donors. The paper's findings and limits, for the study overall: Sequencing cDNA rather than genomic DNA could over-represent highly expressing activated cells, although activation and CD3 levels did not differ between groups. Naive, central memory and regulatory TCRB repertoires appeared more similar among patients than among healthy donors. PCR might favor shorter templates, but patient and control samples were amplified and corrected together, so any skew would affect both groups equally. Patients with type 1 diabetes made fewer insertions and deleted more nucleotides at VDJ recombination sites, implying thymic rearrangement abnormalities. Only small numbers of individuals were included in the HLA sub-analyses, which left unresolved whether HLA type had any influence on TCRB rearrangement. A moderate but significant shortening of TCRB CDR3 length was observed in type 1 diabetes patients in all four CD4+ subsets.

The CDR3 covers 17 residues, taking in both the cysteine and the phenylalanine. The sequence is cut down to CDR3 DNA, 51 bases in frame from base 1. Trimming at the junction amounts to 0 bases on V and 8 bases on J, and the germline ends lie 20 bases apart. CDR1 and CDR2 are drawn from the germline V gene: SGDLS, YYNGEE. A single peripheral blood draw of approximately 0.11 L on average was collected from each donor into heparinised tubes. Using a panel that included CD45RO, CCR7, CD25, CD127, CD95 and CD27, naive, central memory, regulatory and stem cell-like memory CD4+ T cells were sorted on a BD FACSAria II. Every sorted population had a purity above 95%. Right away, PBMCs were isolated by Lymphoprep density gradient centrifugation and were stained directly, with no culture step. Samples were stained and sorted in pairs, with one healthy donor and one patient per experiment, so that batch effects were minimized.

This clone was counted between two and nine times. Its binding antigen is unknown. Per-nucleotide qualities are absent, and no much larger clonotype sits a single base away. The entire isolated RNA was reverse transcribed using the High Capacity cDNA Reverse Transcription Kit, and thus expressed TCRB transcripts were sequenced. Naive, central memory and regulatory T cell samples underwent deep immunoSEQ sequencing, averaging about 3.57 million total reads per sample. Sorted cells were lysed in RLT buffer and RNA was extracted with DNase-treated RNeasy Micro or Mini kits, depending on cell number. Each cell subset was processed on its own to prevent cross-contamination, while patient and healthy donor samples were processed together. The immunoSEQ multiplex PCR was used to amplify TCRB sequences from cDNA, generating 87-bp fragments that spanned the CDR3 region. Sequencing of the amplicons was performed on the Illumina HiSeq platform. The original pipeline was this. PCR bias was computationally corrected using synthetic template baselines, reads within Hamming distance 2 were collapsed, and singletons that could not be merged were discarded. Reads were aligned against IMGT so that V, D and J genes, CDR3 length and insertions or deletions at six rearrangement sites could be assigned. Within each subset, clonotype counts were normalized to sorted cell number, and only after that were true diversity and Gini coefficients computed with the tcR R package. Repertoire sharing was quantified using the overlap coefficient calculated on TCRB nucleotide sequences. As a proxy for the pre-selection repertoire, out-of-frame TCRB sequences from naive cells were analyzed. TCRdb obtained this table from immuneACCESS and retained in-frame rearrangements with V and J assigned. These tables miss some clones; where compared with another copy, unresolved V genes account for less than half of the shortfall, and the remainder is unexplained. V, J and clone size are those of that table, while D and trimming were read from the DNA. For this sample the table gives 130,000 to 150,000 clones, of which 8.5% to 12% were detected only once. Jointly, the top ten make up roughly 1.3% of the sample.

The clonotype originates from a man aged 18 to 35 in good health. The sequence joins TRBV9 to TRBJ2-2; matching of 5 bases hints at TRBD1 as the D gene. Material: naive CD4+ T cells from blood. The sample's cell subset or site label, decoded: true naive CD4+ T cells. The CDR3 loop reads CASSVAPHTDSSGELFF. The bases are TGTGCCAGCAGCGTAGCTCCCCACACAGACAGCTCGGGGGAGCTGTTTTTT.